The 19 T cell receptor beta chains given below trace back to one sample, sequenced in a study of blood T cell repertoires in COVID-19. Method: immunoSEQ multiplex PCR; TCRdb's copy keeps in-frame clones and lacks some. Counted here are around 100,000 clones, almost 80% occurring once; the ten biggest clones make up approximately 29%. Material for sequencing was peripheral blood. All receptors come from a man between 70 and 80 years old with active or convalescent COVID-19.

This chain links TRBV3-1 (or the pseudogene TRBV3-2) with TRBJ2-7, with D possibly being TRBD1 (5 bases). V was shortened by 1 base and J by 3 bases, with 16 bases between the two germline ends. This CDR3 is built from 16 residues. CDR1 LGHDT and CDR2 YNNKEL come from the germline V gene (reference sequence). CDR3 DNA: TGTGCCAGCAGCCAAGCGACAGTCCACCCCTTCTACGAGCAGTACTTC. Protein product: CASSQATVHPFYEQYF.

This rearrangement joins TRBV19 to TRBJ1-1; D uncertain. The CDR3 length is 14 residues. Germline CDR1 reads LNHDA; CDR2 reads SQIVND (reference sequence). The V gene lost 5 bases and the J gene lost 0 bases, with 10 bases spanning the gap. The CDR3 DNA reads as TGTGCCAGTAGTCTTCGTACATTGAACACTGAAGCTTTCTTT. Residues: CASSLRTLNTEAFF.

This clone occurred once. The chain combines TRBV30 with TRBJ2-3; 10 nucleotides agree with TRBD2. CDR1 is GTSNPN and CDR2 is SVGIG in the germline V gene (reference sequence). V was clipped by 4 bases and J by 1 base; unmatched bases: 5. The CDR3 is 15 amino acids. The CDR3 loop reads CAWTILAGGTDTQYF. The CDR3 bases are TGTGCCTGGACCATCCTAGCGGGAGGCACAGATACGCAGTATTTT.

The rearrangement joins TRBV10-3 to TRBJ1-1; 7 bases line up with TRBD1. The trim removed 2 bases at V and 1 base at J, leaving 7 bases unmatched. Germline CDR1 is ENHRY and CDR2 is SYGVKD. The CDR3 spans 16 residues. The CDR3 region is CAISEPGTAKNTEAFF. The DNA of the CDR3 is TGTGCCATCAGTGAGCCCGGGACAGCGAAGAACACTGAAGCTTTCTTT.

This clone came up once. The chain joins TRBV28 to TRBJ1-5; a possible D gene is TRBD1 (6 bases). The germline V gene has CDR1 MDHEN and CDR2 SYDVKM. This CDR3 has 13 amino acids. The V gene lost 5 bases and the J gene lost 5 bases, with 10 bases spanning the gap. The CDR3: CASSTGSYQPQHF. The CDR3 nucleotides are TGTGCCAGCAGTACAGGGAGCTATCAGCCCCAGCATTTT.

This chain uses TRBV3-1 (or the pseudogene TRBV3-2) with TRBJ1-2, with 8 positions matching TRBD1. The V and J ends lost 4 bases and 4 bases, in that order; junction bases with no gene match: 5. Germline V gene data show CDR1 as LGHDT and CDR2 as YNNKEL (reference sequence). This CDR3 spans 14 amino acids. As DNA, the CDR3 is TGTGCCAGCAGCCCGGGACAGGCGAGCTATGGCTACACCTTC. Encoded protein: CASSPGQASYGYTF.

The chain joins TRBV3-1 (or the pseudogene TRBV3-2) to TRBJ2-5; 8 nucleotides line up with TRBD2. Germline V gene lookup returns CDR1 LGHDT and CDR2 YNNKEL (reference sequence). V was pared by 4 bases and J by 9 bases, with 10 bases of the junction left unmatched. The CDR3 sequence is 14 residues long. CDR3 sequence (DNA): TGTGCCAGCAGCCTTTCCGGGACTAGTAGCCCCCAGTACTTC. Translated, it gives CASSLSGTSSPQYF.

The rearrangement uses TRBV5-4 and TRBJ2-3, with 7 nucleotides matching TRBD2. The CDR3 spans 16 residues. The V gene's germline CDR1 is SGHNT and CDR2 YYREEE (reference sequence). J gave up 0 bases and V 1 base, and 5 bases lay outside the gene matches. The CDR3 DNA reads as TGTGCCAGCAGCTTGACTAGCGACGTTAGCACAGATACGCAGTATTTT. Protein sequence: CASSLTSDVSTDTQYF. Filled out from reference TRBV5-4 and TRBJ2-3, the complete variable domain reads ETGVTQSPTHLIKTRGQQVTLRCSSQSGHNTVSWYQQALGQGPQFIFQYYREEENGRGNFPPRFSGLQFPNYSSELNVNALELDDSALYLCASSLTSDVSTDTQYFGPGTRLTVL.

This clone was seen once. The J gene is TRBJ2-3, the V gene TRBV13, with 7 nucleotides matching TRBD2. The CDR3 is 16 residues long. CDR1 is PRHDT and CDR2 is FYEKMQ in the germline V gene (reference sequence). J gave up 2 bases and V 5 bases, and 10 bases lay outside the gene matches. In DNA form, the CDR3 reads TGTGCCAGCAGCCTGACGTCTAGCGGCCCCACAGATACGCAGTATTTT. Its translation: CASSLTSSGPTDTQYF.

In this sample, this clone turned up once. This chain links TRBV24-1 with TRBJ1-2; D is uncertain. Looked up from germline, CDR1 is KGHDR and CDR2 is SFDVKD. V lost 5 bases and J 5 bases, leaving 5 bases between the germline ends. There are 11 residues in the CDR3. The CDR3, as DNA: TGTGCCACCAGTGGAGGGTATGGCTACACCTTC. This translates into CATSGGYGYTF.

In nucleotides, the CDR3 is TGTGCCAGCAGCCAACGACAGGGGGCGAAGTACAATGAGCAGTTCTTC. It encodes CASSQRQGAKYNEQFF. V usage is TRBV3-1 (or the pseudogene TRBV3-2) and J usage is TRBJ2-1; 10 nucleotides agree with TRBD1. Germline V gives CDR1 LGHDT, CDR2 YNNKEL (reference sequence). The CDR3 sequence is 16 residues long. Trimming removed 2 bases from V and 4 bases from J; junction bases left unmatched: 5.

This chain links TRBV5-1 with TRBJ1-2; D is unclear. CDR1 is SGHRS, CDR2 YFSETQ, per germline. The CDR3 runs to 13 residues. V lost 0 bases, J lost 8 bases, and 11 bases lay in between. CDR3 DNA: TGCGCCAGCAGCTTGGGGGCAGAAGAGGGCTACACCTTC. This translates into CASSLGAEEGYTF.

This clone turned up a few times. The rearrangement uses TRBV28 and TRBJ1-1, with TRBD1 matching over 8 bases. The ends lost 3 bases at V and 1 base at J; junction bases unmatched: 7. This CDR3 has 16 amino acids. Germline CDR1 reads MDHEN; CDR2 reads SYDVKM. The CDR3 coding sequence is TGTGCCAGCAGTTTTCTGGACAGGGCCCGGAACACTGAAGCTTTCTTT. This translates into CASSFLDRARNTEAFF.

The CDR3 DNA is TGCGCCAGCAGCTTGGCGGGGTCAGGCGGTGAAAAACTGTTTTTT. It encodes CASSLAGSGGEKLFF. This rearrangement joins TRBV5-1 to TRBJ1-4; D gene ambiguous. The germline V and J ends were trimmed by 0 bases and 7 bases, with 13 bases remaining between them. The germline V gene encodes CDR1 SGHRS and CDR2 YFSETQ. This CDR3 spans 15 amino acids.

The chain couples TRBV12-5 to TRBJ2-3; 8 bases agree with TRBD1. Germline V gene lookup returns CDR1 LGHNT and CDR2 FRNRAP. This CDR3 has 15 amino acids. With 6 bases clipped from V and 6 bases from J, the junction kept 11 bases outside the gene matches. The CDR3 nucleotides read TGTGCTAGTGGCCCCCGGACAGGGAGGTTGGATACGCAGTATTTT. Residues: CASGPRTGRLDTQYF. The whole variable domain, remainder taken from reference TRBV12-5 and TRBJ2-3, is DARVTQTPRHKVTEMGQEVTMRCQPILGHNTVFWYRQTMMQGLELLAYFRNRAPLDDSGMPKDRFSAEMPDATLATLKIQPSEPRDSAVYFCASGPRTGRLDTQYFGPGTRLTVL.

This chain joins TRBV4-3 and TRBJ2-7, with 7 positions matching TRBD1. CDR1 and CDR2 (germline): LGHNA, YSLEER. With 4 bases clipped from V and 7 bases from J, the junction kept 13 bases outside the gene matches. There are 15 residues in the CDR3. The CDR3 is CASSRTGGGRGEQYF. The CDR3 DNA sequence: TGCGCCAGCAGCCGGACGGGTGGGGGCAGGGGGGAGCAGTACTTC.

The chain links TRBV20-1 to TRBJ2-1; D is possibly TRBD2 (6 bases). Trimming cost V 3 bases and J 3 bases, with 12 bases left between them. CDR3 size: 14 residues. The germline V gene has CDR1 DFQATT and CDR2 SNEGSKA (reference sequence). The CDR3 sequence: CSASPPGLYNEQFF. The CDR3 region has the DNA TGCAGTGCTAGTCCTCCGGGACTCTACAATGAGCAGTTCTTC.

This chain links TRBV15 with TRBJ2-7; D possibly corresponds to TRBD2 (6 bases). Germline V gene data show CDR1 as LNHNV and CDR2 as YYDKDF (reference sequence). V was cut by 0 bases and J by 2 bases, with 11 bases left in between. This CDR3 comprises 15 residues. This chain's CDR3 is CATSRERDLTYEQYF. In DNA, the CDR3 is TGTGCCACCAGCAGAGAACGGGACTTGACCTACGAGCAGTACTTC.

The chain is built from TRBV7-2 and TRBJ2-3; weak D call: TRBD1 (6 bases). V lost 3 bases and J lost 3, with 13 bases in between. CDR1 SGHTA and CDR2 FQGNSA come from the germline V gene. The CDR3 runs to 15 residues. In DNA form, the CDR3 reads TGTGCCAGCAGCTTCAGGGGCCAGGAGACAGATACGCAGTATTTT. This codes for CASSFRGQETDTQYF.